The present entry profiles one TCR beta chain with its context. TCRdb keeps only in-frame clones here, not all; method: immunoSEQ multiplex PCR. The sample contains a few hundred thousand clones, approximately 92% of which appear only once. The data stem from a study of blood T cell repertoires in COVID-19. This CDR3 is 14 amino acids long. V was cut by 1 base and J by 5 bases, with 10 bases left in between. Germline CDR1 MNHNS, CDR2 SASEGT. The clonotype was recovered from a woman aged 40 to 55 who had recovered from COVID-19. Sequenced: peripheral blood. The V gene is TRBV6-1, the J gene TRBJ2-3, with D tentatively TRBD2 (6 bases). The CDR3 coding sequence is TGTGCCAGCAGTGAAGGGGGGGTTGGAGATACGCAGTATTTT. It encodes CASSEGGVGDTQYF.